Reported below is one T cell receptor (beta chain). The sample belongs to a study of blood T cell repertoires in COVID-19. Study-level background: Samples of COVID-19 (acute and convalescent) were obtained from the United States, Italy and Spain.

Seattle enrolled patients during active infection and tracked them longitudinally. V lost 4 bases and J lost 4, with 14 bases in between. The CDR3 is made up of 14 amino acids. Germline V gives CDR1 SGHRS, CDR2 YFSETQ. Measured with immunoSEQ multiplex PCR; TCRdb has only the in-frame clones, and not every one. Of hundreds of thousands of clones in the sample, around 90% are singletons; the top ten hold around 0.84%. This TCR derives from a man aged 55-75 years with COVID-19, enrolled during active disease. Sample: peripheral blood. The chain combines TRBV5-1 with TRBJ1-2, with a weak D call TRBD1 (5 bases). Here the CDR3 DNA reads TGCGCCAGCAGCCCTTCCTCCGGGGGCTATGGCTACACCTTC. It translates to CASSPSSGGYGYTF.